This TCR beta chain comes out of a study of identical twins. Regarding the study as a whole: Twin sharing of out-of-frame TCR alpha was underestimated by models in monozygotic pairs. Low generation probability was overrepresented in out-of-frame alpha sequences shared by twins. Donors were not followed over many years; analysis was cross-sectional.

This clonotype was seen a few times. Its cognate antigen is unknown. TCRdb reprocessed the 5' RACE reads with MiXCR, giving one entry per CDR3 protein. Altogether 250,000 to 300,000 distinct CDR3 sequences are present, roughly 9.7% being singletons, with the ten largest covering approximately 6.6%. The data also belong to a second study, concerning yellow fever vaccine responses in identical twins.

The TCR originated in a woman under 30 in good health. The sequenced sample was CD8+ T cells sorted from blood.

CDR3 amino acids: CASSFETSGDTQYF. The CDR3 DNA follows: TGTGCCAGCAGTTTCGAAACTAGCGGAGATACGCAGTATTTT. This chain joins TRBV27 and TRBJ2-3; TRBD2 matches 8 bases. The CDR3 totals 14 residues. Germline values: CDR1 MNHEY, CDR2 SMNVEV (reference sequence). J lost 5 bases, V lost 3 bases, and 4 bases had no gene match.